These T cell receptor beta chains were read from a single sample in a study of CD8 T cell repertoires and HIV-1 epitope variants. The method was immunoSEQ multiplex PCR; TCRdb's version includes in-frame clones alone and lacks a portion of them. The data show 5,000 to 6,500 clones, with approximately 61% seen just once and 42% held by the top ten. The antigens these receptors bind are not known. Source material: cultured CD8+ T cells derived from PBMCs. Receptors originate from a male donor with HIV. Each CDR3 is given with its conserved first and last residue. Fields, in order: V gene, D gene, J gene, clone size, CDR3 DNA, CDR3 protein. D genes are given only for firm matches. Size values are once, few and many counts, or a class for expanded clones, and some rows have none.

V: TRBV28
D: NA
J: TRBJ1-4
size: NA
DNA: TGTGCCAGCAGTTTCTGGAAGACGAATGAAAAACTGTTTTTT
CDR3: CASSFWKTNEKLFF

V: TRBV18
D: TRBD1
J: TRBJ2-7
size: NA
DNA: TGTGCCAGCTCACTGATGACAGGGAATGACGAGCAGTACTTC
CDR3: CASSLMTGNDEQYF

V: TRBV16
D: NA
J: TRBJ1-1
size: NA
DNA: TGTGCCAGCAGCCAACGACAGATGAACACTGAAGCTTTCTTT
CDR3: CASSQRQMNTEAFF

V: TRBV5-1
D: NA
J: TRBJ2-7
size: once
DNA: TGCGCCAGCACCGATGCGGGGCCGGTCTACGAGCAGTACTTC
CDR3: CASTDAGPVYEQYF

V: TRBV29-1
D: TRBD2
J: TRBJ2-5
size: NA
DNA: TGCAGCGTTGGTGGGGGGGGAACTAGCGTGCAAGAGACCCAGTACTTC
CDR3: CSVGGGGTSVQETQYF

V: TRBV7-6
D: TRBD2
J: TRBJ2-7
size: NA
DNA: TGTGCCAGCAGCTCAGAGCGGGAGGGAAACGAGCAGTACTTC
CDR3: CASSSEREGNEQYF

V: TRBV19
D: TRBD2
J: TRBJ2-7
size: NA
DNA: TGTGCCAGTAGTATAGATGGAGCGGGAGTAAGTTACGAGCAGTACTTC
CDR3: CASSIDGAGVSYEQYF

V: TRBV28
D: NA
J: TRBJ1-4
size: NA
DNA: TGTCGAAGTTCCAGGGAGGGTGAAAAACTGTTTTTT
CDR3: CRSSREGEKLFF

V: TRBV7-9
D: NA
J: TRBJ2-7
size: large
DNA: TGTGCCAGCAGCTTACGAGCGGGCGAGCAGTACTTC
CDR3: CASSLRAGEQYF

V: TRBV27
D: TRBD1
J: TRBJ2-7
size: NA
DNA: TGTGCCAGCAGATCAAAGACAGGGGGCGTCGACGAGCAGTACTTC
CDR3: CASRSKTGGVDEQYF

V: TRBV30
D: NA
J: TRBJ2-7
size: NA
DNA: TGTGCCGGGGACCTCACAGGGTCCGAGCAGTACTTC
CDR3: CAGDLTGSEQYF

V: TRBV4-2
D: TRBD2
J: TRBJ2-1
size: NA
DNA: TGTGCCAGCAGCCAAGAAGGGCGACTAGCGCCAGCGATCTCCTACAATGAGCAGTTCTTC
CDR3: CASSQEGRLAPAISYNEQFF

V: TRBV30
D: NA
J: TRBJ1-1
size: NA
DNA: TGTGCCTGGCGAATTACCGGGACGGGTGAAGCTTTCTTT
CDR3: CAWRITGTGEAFF

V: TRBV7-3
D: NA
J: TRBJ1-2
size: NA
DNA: TGCGCCAGCAGCCAAGATCCCCCAGACTTGGACTATGGCTACACCTTC
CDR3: CASSQDPPDLDYGYTF

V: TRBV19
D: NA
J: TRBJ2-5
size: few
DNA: TGTGCCAGTAGTATCGGCGACGGGACGCCCATTGAGACCCAGTACTTC
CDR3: CASSIGDGTPIETQYF

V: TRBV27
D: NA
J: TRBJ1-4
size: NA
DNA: TGTGCCAGCAGTTTATTTTCAGGGGTCGGCGAAAAACTGTTTTTT
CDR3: CASSLFSGVGEKLFF

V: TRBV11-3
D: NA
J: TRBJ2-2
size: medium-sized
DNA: TGTGCCAGCAGCTTTAGAAGGACCGGGGAGCTGTTTTTT
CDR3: CASSFRRTGELFF

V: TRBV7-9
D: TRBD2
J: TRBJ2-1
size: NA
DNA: TGTGCCAGCAGCCTAACTAGCGGGGGGTGGAATGAGCAGTTCTTC
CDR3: CASSLTSGGWNEQFF

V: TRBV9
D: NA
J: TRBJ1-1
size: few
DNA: TGTGCCAGCAGCGGAGAAGTAGTGGACACTGAAGCTTTCTTT
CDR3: CASSGEVVDTEAFF

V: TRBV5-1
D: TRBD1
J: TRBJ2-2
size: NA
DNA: TGCGCCAGCAGCGATTGGGACAGGGCTACCGGGGAGCTGTTTTTT
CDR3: CASSDWDRATGELFF

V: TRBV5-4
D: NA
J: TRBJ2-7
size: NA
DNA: TGTGCCAGCAGCTTCGTAGACCGTTCTTACGAGCAGTACTTC
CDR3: CASSFVDRSYEQYF

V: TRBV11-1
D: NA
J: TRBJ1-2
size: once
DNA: TGTGCCAGCAGCCCGACCGACTTTGGGGGTAACTATGGCTACACCTTC
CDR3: CASSPTDFGGNYGYTF

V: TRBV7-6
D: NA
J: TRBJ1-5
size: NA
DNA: TGTGCCAGCAGCTTAGTTGGACAGAATCAGCCCCAGCATTTT
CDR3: CASSLVGQNQPQHF

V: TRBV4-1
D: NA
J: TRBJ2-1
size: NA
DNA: TGCGCCAGCAGCCTCGATTGGCCATCCGGTAATGAGCAGTTCTTC
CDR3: CASSLDWPSGNEQFF

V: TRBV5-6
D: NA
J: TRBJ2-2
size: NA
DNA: TGTGCCAGCAGCTTCGAACCGTGGGAGGCCACCGGGGAGCTGTTTTTT
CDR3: CASSFEPWEATGELFF

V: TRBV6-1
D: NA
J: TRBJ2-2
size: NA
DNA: TGTGCCAGCAAGCCCGGGACCAACGGGGAGCTGTTTTTT
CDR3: CASKPGTNGELFF

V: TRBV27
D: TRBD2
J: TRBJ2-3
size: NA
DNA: TGTGCCAGCCCCGCTAGCGGGAGGCCCATGGCAGATACGCAGTATTTT
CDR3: CASPASGRPMADTQYF

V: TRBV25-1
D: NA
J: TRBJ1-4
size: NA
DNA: TGTGCCAGCAGTGAATCGGGAGCGGAAAAACTGTTTTTT
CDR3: CASSESGAEKLFF

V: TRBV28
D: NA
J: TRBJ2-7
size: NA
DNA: TGTGCCAGCAGTTACAGTGGAGGGATCTACGAGCAGTACTTC
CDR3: CASSYSGGIYEQYF

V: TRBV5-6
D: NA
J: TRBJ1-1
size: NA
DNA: TGTGCCAGCAGCTTCCCCACGGGGGAGACTGAAGCTTTCTTT
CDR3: CASSFPTGETEAFF

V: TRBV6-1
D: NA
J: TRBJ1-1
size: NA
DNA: TGTGCCAGCAGTTCCATGGGGACCGGGAGCACTGAAGCTTTCTTT
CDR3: CASSSMGTGSTEAFF

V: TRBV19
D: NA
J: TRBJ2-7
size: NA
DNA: TGTGCCAGTAGTATATATGAAGGGAAGAGCTACGAGCAGTACTTC
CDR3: CASSIYEGKSYEQYF

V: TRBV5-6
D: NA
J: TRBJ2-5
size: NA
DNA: TGTGCCAGCAGCCTGGGGACAGAGCGGGTCCGGGAGACCCAGTACTTC
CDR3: CASSLGTERVRETQYF

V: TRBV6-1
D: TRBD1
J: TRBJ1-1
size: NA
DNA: TGTGCCAGCAGTGGGGGGACAGGGAGCACTGAAGCTTTCTTT
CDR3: CASSGGTGSTEAFF